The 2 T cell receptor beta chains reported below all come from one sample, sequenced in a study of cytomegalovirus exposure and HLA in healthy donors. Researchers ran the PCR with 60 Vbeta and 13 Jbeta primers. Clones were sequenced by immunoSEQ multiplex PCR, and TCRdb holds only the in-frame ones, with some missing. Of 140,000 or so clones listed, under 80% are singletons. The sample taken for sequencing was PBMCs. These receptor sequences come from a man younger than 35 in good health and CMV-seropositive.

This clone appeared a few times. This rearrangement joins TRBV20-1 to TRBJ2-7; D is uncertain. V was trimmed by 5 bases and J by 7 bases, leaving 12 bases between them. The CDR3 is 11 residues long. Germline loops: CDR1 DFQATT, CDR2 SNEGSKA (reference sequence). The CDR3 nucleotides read TGCAGTGCTGATAGAGCTGGTGAGCAGTACTTC. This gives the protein CSADRAGEQYF.

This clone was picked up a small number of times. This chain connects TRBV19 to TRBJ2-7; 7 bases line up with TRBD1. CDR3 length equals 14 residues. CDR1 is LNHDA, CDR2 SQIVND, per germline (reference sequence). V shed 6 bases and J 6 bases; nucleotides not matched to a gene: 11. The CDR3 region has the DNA TGTGCCAGTAGGACCCACAGGGGATTGGGCGAGCAGTACTTC. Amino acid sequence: CASRTHRGLGEQYF.